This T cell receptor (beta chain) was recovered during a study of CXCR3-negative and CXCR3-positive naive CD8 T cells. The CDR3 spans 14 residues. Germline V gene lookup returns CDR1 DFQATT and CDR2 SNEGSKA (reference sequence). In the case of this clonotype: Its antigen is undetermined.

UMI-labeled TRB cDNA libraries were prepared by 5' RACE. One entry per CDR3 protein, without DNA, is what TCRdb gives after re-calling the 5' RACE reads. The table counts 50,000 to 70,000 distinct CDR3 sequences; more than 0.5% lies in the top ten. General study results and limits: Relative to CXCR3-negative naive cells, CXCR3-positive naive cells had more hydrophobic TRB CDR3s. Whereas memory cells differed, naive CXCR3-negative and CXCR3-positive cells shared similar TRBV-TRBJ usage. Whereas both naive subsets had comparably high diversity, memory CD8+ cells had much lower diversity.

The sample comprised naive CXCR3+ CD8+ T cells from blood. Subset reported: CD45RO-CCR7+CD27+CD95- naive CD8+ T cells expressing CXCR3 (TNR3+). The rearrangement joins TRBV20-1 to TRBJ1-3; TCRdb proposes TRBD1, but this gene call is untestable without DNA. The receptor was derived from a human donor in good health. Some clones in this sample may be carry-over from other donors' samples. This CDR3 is CSAQTGGDGNTIYF.